This entry lists 32 T cell receptor beta chains sequenced from one sample in a study of T-cell reconstitution after alpha-beta-depleted transplantation in children. Preparation of the TCRbeta library used unique molecular identifiers. Using its own MiXCR run on the PCR reads, TCRdb lists one record per CDR3 protein. The sample consists of about 160,000 distinct CDR3 sequences, over 8.5% of them appearing once. The material sequenced was PBMCs, taken before TCRalphabeta/CD19-depleted stem cell transplant. Source of these receptors: a boy aged 2 to 10 with acute myeloid leukemia, due to receive a stem cell transplant.

This clonotype was seen at least ten times. The genes are TRBV4-1 and TRBJ2-2, with TRBD1 matching 8 bases. Trimming removed 4 bases from V and 2 bases from J; junction bases left unmatched: 6. CDR1 MGHRA and CDR2 YSYEKL come from the germline V gene. This CDR3 is 16 amino acids long. The CDR3 protein is CASSPTAGGNTGELFF. For the CDR3, the DNA is TGCGCCAGCAGCCCGACCGCAGGGGGCAACACCGGGGAGCTGTTTTTT.

In this sample, this clonotype turned up many times. J is TRBJ2-1 and V is TRBV7-2; D tentatively fits TRBD1 or TRBD2 (5 bases each). V lost 5 bases to trimming and J lost 4 bases, with 24 bases between them. This CDR3 has 18 residues. From germline, CDR1 is SGHTA and CDR2 FQGNSA. The DNA for the CDR3 is TGTGCCAGCAGCGGCTTCTTCTCTGGTAGCGACAGATACAATGAGCAGTTCTTC. It yields the protein CASSGFFSGSDRYNEQFF. The variable domain in full, with the rest retrieved from reference TRBV7-2 and TRBJ2-1, is GAGVSQSPSNKVTEKGKDVELRCDPISGHTALYWYRQSLGQGLEFLIYFQGNSAPDKSGLPSDRFSAERTGGSVSTLTIQRTQQEDSAVYLCASSGFFSGSDRYNEQFFGPGTRLTVL.

This clonotype came up many times. The rearrangement uses TRBV5-1 and TRBJ1-1, with 7 nucleotides matching TRBD1. V trimming: 7 bases; J trimming: 0 bases; junction bases outside the gene matches: 6. The CDR3 is made up of 14 amino acids. Germline V gene lookup returns CDR1 SGHRS and CDR2 YFSETQ. This CDR3 is CASAPRGLNTEAFF. In nucleotides, the CDR3 is TGCGCCAGCGCACCCAGGGGGTTGAACACTGAAGCTTTCTTT.

This clonotype was recorded at least ten times. J is TRBJ2-7 and V is TRBV12-3 or TRBV12-4; TRBD1 agrees at 7 bases. This CDR3 is built from 13 residues. J gave up 4 bases and V 1 base, and 1 base lay outside the gene matches. CDR3 in amino acids: CASSLVQGYEQYF. Here the CDR3 DNA reads TGTGCCAGCAGTTTAGTACAGGGGTACGAGCAGTACTTC.

This clonotype showed up many times. The genes are TRBV20-1 and TRBJ1-5; D might be TRBD1 (5 bases). This CDR3 contains 13 residues. The V and J ends lost 2 bases and 6 bases respectively, with 11 bases between them. Germline assignment: CDR1 DFQATT and CDR2 SNEGSKA (reference sequence). The CDR3 spells CSARSRAGQPQHF. As DNA, the CDR3 is TGCAGTGCTAGATCCAGGGCAGGTCAGCCCCAGCATTTT.

This clonotype was detected ten times or more. The CDR3: CAWGIGAGIYEQYF. The CDR3 coding sequence is TGTGCCTGGGGGATTGGGGCCGGTATCTACGAGCAGTACTTC. This sequence joins TRBV30 and TRBJ2-7; D might be TRBD1 (5 bases). CDR1 is GTSNPN, CDR2 SVGIG, per germline (reference sequence). This CDR3 region has 14 residues. V lost 5 bases and J 3 bases, leaving 17 bases between the germline ends.

This clonotype was seen many times. The gene calls are TRBV20-1 and TRBJ2-5; TRBD2 is a possible D gene (6 bases). The CDR3 is 16 residues long. Germline CDR1 and CDR2: DFQATT and SNEGSKA (reference sequence). Trimming removed 0 bases from V and 5 bases from J, with 19 bases in between. CDR3 loop: CSARDPNRRGGETQYF. The CDR3 nucleotides are TGCAGTGCTAGAGACCCTAACCGTAGGGGAGGCGAGACCCAGTACTTC.

Ten or more counts support this clonotype. The chain carries TRBV11-2 and TRBJ1-1; no firm D call. Germline CDR1 SGHAT, CDR2 FQNNGV. Trimming left V 1 base short and J 2 bases short, with 11 bases between. The length of the CDR3 is 15 residues. CDR3 sequence (DNA): TGTGCCAGCAGCTTAGGTCCAGGAGTTAACACTGAAGCTTTCTTT. Translating it yields CASSLGPGVNTEAFF.

This clonotype was observed many times. The V and J genes are TRBV29-1 and TRBJ1-1, with a tentative D call TRBD1 (5 bases). From germline, CDR1 is SQVTM and CDR2 ANQGSEA. This CDR3 has 10 residues. V lost 6 bases, J lost 10 bases, and 12 bases lay in between. The CDR3 loop is CSVADTGAFF. In nucleotides, the CDR3 is TGCAGCGTAGCGGACACGGGAGCTTTCTTT. Full variable domain (outside the CDR3, taken from reference TRBV29-1 and TRBJ1-1): SAVISQKPSRDICQRGTSLTIQCQVDSQVTMMFWYRQQPGQSLTLIATANQGSEATYESGFVIDKFPISRPNLTFSTLTVSNMSPEDSSIYLCSVADTGAFFGQGTRLTVV.

This rearrangement joins TRBV12-3 or TRBV12-4 to TRBJ1-1, with 8 bases fitting TRBD1. The CDR3 runs 15 residues. V shed 7 bases and J 4 bases; nucleotides not matched to a gene: 11. The CDR3 spells CASTGGTRSITEAFF. The DNA for the CDR3 is TGTGCCAGCACAGGGGGCACGAGGAGCATCACTGAAGCTTTCTTT.

This clonotype was observed many times. This sequence joins TRBV20-1 and TRBJ1-1; D gene uncertain. CDR3 length equals 12 residues. The germline V gene has CDR1 DFQATT and CDR2 SNEGSKA (reference sequence). V was cut by 6 bases and J by 7 bases, with 15 bases left in between. The CDR3, as DNA: TGCAGTGCCAGTGGAAGAACCAATGAAGCTTTCTTT. It yields the protein CSASGRTNEAFF.

J is TRBJ1-5 and V is TRBV12-3 or TRBV12-4; a possible D gene is TRBD1 (5 bases). This CDR3 contains 19 residues. V lost 11 bases to trimming and J lost 0 bases, with 29 bases between them. As DNA, the CDR3 is TGTGCCTGCTGTTTAGTGGGGCCCAACGAGGTCTATAGCAATCAGCCCCAGCATTTT. Translation: CACCLVGPNEVYSNQPQHF.

This clonotype came up many times. The J gene is TRBJ2-1, the V gene TRBV6-4; D is ambiguous. Germline assignment: CDR1 MRHNA and CDR2 SNTAGT. The CDR3 length is 13 residues. Deletions cut 2 bases from V and 7 bases from J, with 9 bases between. Here the CDR3 DNA reads TGTGCCAGCAGTGACGACGTATGGAATGAGCAGTTCTTC. Its translation is CASSDDVWNEQFF.

This clonotype was detected ten times or more. The CDR3 loop reads CASSRDRGYTF. In DNA form, the CDR3 reads TGTGCCAGCAGCAGGGACCGTGGCTACACCTTC. This chain links TRBV28 with TRBJ1-2, with D possibly being TRBD1 (5 bases). Germline V lookup: CDR1 MDHEN, CDR2 SYDVKM. This CDR3 has 11 amino acids. V was clipped by 6 bases and J by 7 bases, with 9 bases between them.

This clonotype was observed many times. This chain uses TRBV9 with TRBJ1-6; no clear D. The CDR3 loop spans 15 amino acids. Germline V gene data show CDR1 as SGDLS and CDR2 as YYNGEE. Trimming stripped 0 bases from V and 9 bases from J, with 13 bases between. CDR3 sequence reads: CASSVDGSQASPLHF. The CDR3 DNA reads as TGTGCCAGCAGCGTAGATGGCAGCCAAGCTTCACCCCTCCACTTT.

V usage is TRBV5-1 and J usage is TRBJ2-1, with 14 bases identical to TRBD2. This CDR3 contains 20 residues. Germline V gives CDR1 SGHRS, CDR2 YFSETQ. V was pared by 0 bases and J by 0 bases, with 8 bases of the junction left unmatched. CDR3 DNA sequence: TGCGCCAGCAGCTTGGTCCCAGGGACTAGCGGGAGAAGCTCCTACAATGAGCAGTTCTTC. It translates to CASSLVPGTSGRSSYNEQFF.

This clonotype has ten or more counts. The chain employs TRBV20-1 and TRBJ2-5; D remains unclear. The germline V gene has CDR1 DFQATT and CDR2 SNEGSKA (reference sequence). Trimming took 3 bases from V and 1 from J, leaving 9 bases between them. This CDR3 region has 13 residues. The CDR3 reads CSASDGGQETQYF. CDR3 in DNA: TGCAGTGCTAGCGACGGCGGCCAAGAGACCCAGTACTTC.

This clonotype has at least ten counts. This sequence joins TRBV4-1 and TRBJ2-1, with TRBD2 matching 9 bases. The germline V gene has CDR1 MGHRA and CDR2 YSYEKL. The CDR3 loop spans 16 amino acids. Trimming took 7 bases from V and 7 from J; bases not matched to a gene: 14. CDR3 DNA sequence: TGCGCCAGCACCCCAGGGGGTAGCGGGGGAGGTAATGAGCAGTTCTTC. It yields the protein CASTPGGSGGGNEQFF.

This clonotype was seen at least ten times. The DNA of the CDR3 is TGCGCCAGCAGCTTGGGGTCTAACTATGGCTACACCTTC. Translation gives CASSLGSNYGYTF. This chain links TRBV5-1 with TRBJ1-2; no clear D gene. Trimming left V 0 bases short and J 0 bases short, with 3 bases between. The CDR3 runs 13 residues. Per the germline V gene, CDR1 is SGHRS and CDR2 is YFSETQ.

This clonotype was detected ten times or more. J is TRBJ1-1 and V is TRBV12-3 or TRBV12-4; D is possibly TRBD1 (5 bases). The CDR3 contains 13 residues. Trimming pared 6 bases from V and 3 bases from J, leaving 11 bases between. The CDR3 DNA is TGTGCCAGCAGACCCACAGGCGACACTGAAGCTTTCTTT. It codes for CASRPTGDTEAFF.

This clonotype occurred a few times. This chain's CDR3 is CASSITAWGSSYNSPLHF. The CDR3 bases are TGTGCCAGTAGTATCACGGCTTGGGGGAGCTCCTATAATTCACCCCTCCACTTT. The J gene is TRBJ1-6, the V gene TRBV19; D possibly corresponds to TRBD1 (5 bases). CDR1 LNHDA and CDR2 SQIVND come from the germline V gene (reference sequence). The CDR3 consists of 18 residues. The V and J ends lost 3 bases and 0 bases respectively, with 15 bases between them.

This clonotype was detected only a few times. The chain combines TRBV4-1 with TRBJ2-1; TRBD2 matches at 12 bases. J gave up 7 bases and V 2 bases, and 6 bases lay outside the gene matches. This CDR3 spans 16 amino acids. Germline CDR1 and CDR2: MGHRA and YSYEKL. The CDR3 loop reads CASSQLAGLAGNEQFF. CDR3 sequence (DNA): TGCGCCAGCAGCCAACTGGCCGGACTAGCGGGAAATGAGCAGTTCTTC.

Of note for this clonotype: One base away lies a much larger clone, so this may be a sequencing read error. J is TRBJ2-1 and V is TRBV3-1, with 10 nucleotides matching TRBD2. Germline lookup yields CDR1 LGHDT and CDR2 YNNKEL (reference sequence). The CDR3 loop spans 13 amino acids. The DNA for the CDR3 is TGTGCCAGCAGCCAAGCCCTAGCGGGGGACCGTAGGTTC. Its protein product is CASSQALAGDRRF.

This clonotype was counted at least ten times. This sequence joins TRBV4-1 and TRBJ1-6; D uncertain. V was clipped by 4 bases and J by 9 bases, with 16 bases between them. CDR1 is MGHRA and CDR2 is YSYEKL in the germline V gene. The CDR3 is made up of 15 amino acids. CDR3 in DNA: TGCGCCAGCAGCCCCTGGACGGGTGAAGGTTCACCCCTCCACTTT. This gives the protein CASSPWTGEGSPLHF.

This clonotype was detected ten times or more. This chain links TRBV20-1 with TRBJ2-2, with 8 nucleotides matching TRBD2. This CDR3 is built from 14 residues. The V and J ends lost 2 bases and 1 base, in that order; junction bases with no gene match: 0. CDR1 is DFQATT, CDR2 SNEGSKA, per germline (reference sequence). CDR3 region: CSARSGRNTGELFF. The CDR3 DNA is TGCAGTGCTAGAAGCGGGAGGAACACCGGGGAGCTGTTTTTT.

Many counts were recorded for this clonotype. This chain connects TRBV28 to TRBJ1-2; D is perhaps TRBD1 (6 bases). CDR1 and CDR2 from the germline V gene are MDHEN and SYDVKM. Trimming cost V 5 bases and J 3 bases, with 13 bases left between them. CDR3 size: 14 residues. Written as DNA, the CDR3 is TGTGCCAGCAGTCCCGACAGGAACGACTATGGCTACACCTTC. This codes for CASSPDRNDYGYTF.

This clonotype was detected many times. The genes are TRBV5-5 and TRBJ2-7; the D is unclear. This CDR3 is 15 amino acids long. Deletions cut 1 base from V and 4 bases from J, with 15 bases between. CDR1 and CDR2 from the germline V gene are SGHKS and YYEKEE (reference sequence). The CDR3 DNA reads as TGTGCCAGCAGCTTGTTATTTAGGAGTTCTTACGAGCAGTACGTC. Translated, it gives CASSLLFRSSYEQYV.

This clonotype showed up many times. The chain recombines TRBV6-1 with TRBJ2-7, with a weak D call TRBD1 (5 bases). V was cut by 7 bases and J by 4 bases, with 11 bases left in between. CDR3 size: 12 residues. Germline V gene data show CDR1 as MNHNS and CDR2 as SASEGT. CDR3: CASTLQGYEQYF. The DNA of the CDR3 is TGTGCCAGCACGCTTCAGGGTTACGAGCAGTACTTC.

In this sample, this clonotype turned up many times. The J gene is TRBJ1-1, the V gene TRBV5-1; 7 bases line up with TRBD1. The CDR3 totals 15 residues. The germline V gene encodes CDR1 SGHRS and CDR2 YFSETQ. V gave up 4 bases and J gave up 1 base; unmatched junction bases: 7. The CDR3 reads CASSTEQGTNTEAFF. The CDR3 DNA reads TGCGCCAGCAGCACGGAACAGGGGACGAACACTGAAGCTTTCTTT.

This clonotype was recorded at least ten times. V is TRBV28 and J is TRBJ2-7; D is undetermined. The germline gives CDR1 MDHEN, CDR2 SYDVKM. This CDR3 has 14 amino acids. The ends were cut back, 1 base at V and 3 bases at J, with 10 bases in the middle. CDR3 nucleotide sequence: TGTGCCAGCAGTTTATCTGACGAGTACTACGAGCAGTACTTC. Protein sequence: CASSLSDEYYEQYF.

Many counts were recorded for this clonotype. The chain employs TRBV7-9 and TRBJ2-3; D possibly matches TRBD1 or TRBD2 (6 bases each). Trimming pared 5 bases from V and 5 bases from J, leaving 17 bases between. Germline V gene sequence: CDR1 SEHNR, CDR2 FQNEAQ (reference sequence). The CDR3 is 15 amino acids. This CDR3 reads CASSGTSGAGDTQYF. The CDR3 DNA reads TGTGCCAGCAGCGGCACTTCGGGGGCCGGAGATACGCAGTATTTT.

With respect to this clonotype: This may be a read error, as it is one base from a much larger clone. This rearrangement joins TRBV5-1 to TRBJ1-4, with D possibly TRBD1 on 6 matching bases. The CDR3 totals 13 residues. Per the germline V gene, CDR1 is SGHRS and CDR2 is YFSETQ. CDR3 in DNA: TGCGCCAGCAGCGTCGCCCTCCCGGGACAACTGATTTTT. Protein product: CASSVALPGQLIF.